This T cell receptor (beta chain) was found in a study of radiation and T cells in renal cell carcinoma. Time point denoted: baseline pretreatment blood. Indicated treatment: 15 Gy SBRT to primary tumor, nephrectomy 4 weeks later. Profiled with immunoSEQ multiplex PCR; TCRdb holds only in-frame clones, not every one. The sample has about 61,000 clones, just under 80% seen once; the top ten hold 7.3%. The sample holds many counts of this clone. This CDR3 spans 14 amino acids. Per germline, CDR1 ENHRY and CDR2 SYGVKD. V was pared by 0 bases and J by 8 bases, with 11 bases between. The sequence came from a man in his sixties with renal cell carcinoma. The sample was blood, taken from a patient whose treatment included radiotherapy and nephrectomy. The V and J genes are TRBV10-3 and TRBJ2-1; no definite D call. The CDR3 spells CAISESASPHEQFF. The CDR3 coding sequence is TGTGCCATCAGTGAGTCAGCTAGTCCCCATGAGCAGTTCTTC.